Each of the 13 T cell receptor beta chains below was sequenced from the same sample in a study of blood T cell repertoires in COVID-19 (TCRdb year 2020). Library preparation employed the immunoSEQ multiplex PCR assay. TCRdb stores this immuneACCESS table with in-frame sequences only. Part of the clones is absent; in the studies checked, under half of the shortfall reflects unresolved V genes, and no reason is known for the rest. Here the sample has nearly 200,000 clones; nearly 90% occur a single time. The top ten clones comprise 5% to 8% of the sample. Sequences were obtained from peripheral blood. The receptor set was obtained from a woman aged 35 to 49 who had recovered from COVID-19.

The J gene is TRBJ1-2, the V gene TRBV7-2; 7 nucleotides match TRBD1. V shed 5 bases, J shed 5 bases, and the junction held 14 bases outside the gene matches. Germline loops: CDR1 SGHTA, CDR2 FQGNSA. The CDR3 covers 16 residues. The CDR3 region has the DNA TGTGCCAGCAGCCCCTCCTCCGGGACAGATCTTTATGGCTACACCTTC. Translating gives CASSPSSGTDLYGYTF.

This chain uses TRBV7-8 with TRBJ1-1; D is perhaps TRBD1 (5 bases). The ends were cut back, 5 bases at V and 0 bases at J, with 7 bases in the middle. CDR3 length: 13 residues. Germline V CDR1 and CDR2: SGHVS, FQNEAQ. CDR3 protein: CASSTTVNTEAFF. In DNA form, the CDR3 reads TGTGCCAGCAGCACGACAGTGAACACTGAAGCTTTCTTT.

This clone was seen once. For the CDR3, the DNA is TGTGCCAGCTCACCCGACGGGACTTCTACCTACGAGCAGTACTTC. This gives the protein CASSPDGTSTYEQYF. The genes are TRBV18 and TRBJ2-7; D may be TRBD2 (6 bases). V was clipped by 3 bases and J by 2 bases, with 14 bases between them. The germline V gene has CDR1 KGHSH and CDR2 LQKENI. The CDR3 totals 15 residues. Full variable domain (remainder filled in from reference TRBV18 and TRBJ2-7): NAGVMQNPRHLVRRRGQEARLRCSPMKGHSHVYWYRQLPEEGLKFMVYLQKENIIDESGMPKERFSAEFPKEGPSILRIQQVVRGDSAAYFCASSPDGTSTYEQYFGPGTRLTVT.

The gene calls are TRBV29-1 and TRBJ2-3, with 9 bases lining up with TRBD2. This CDR3 has 19 residues. The germline CDR1 and CDR2 sequences are SQVTM and ANQGSEA. J was trimmed by 1 base and V by 2 bases; bases with no gene match: 16. The CDR3 coding sequence is TGCAGCGTTGAAAGCCCCCCACTAGCGGGCGCCTCCCGCACAGATACGCAGTATTTT. This translates into CSVESPPLAGASRTDTQYF.

Written as DNA, the CDR3 is TGTGCCAGCAGTTATTCCCAGGCTACCTATGGCTACACCTTC. This codes for CASSYSQATYGYTF. J is TRBJ1-2 and V is TRBV6-5; D is unclear. This CDR3 is 14 amino acids long. The germline V and J ends were trimmed by 3 bases and 4 bases, with 12 bases remaining between them. The germline V gene has CDR1 MNHEY and CDR2 SVGAGI.

DNA for the CDR3: TGTGCCAGCAGTTACCCTACGTACAGGGTTGAAACTGAAGCTTTCTTT. Its translation is CASSYPTYRVETEAFF. J is TRBJ1-1 and V is TRBV6-5; TRBD1 is a possible D gene (6 bases). Germline V lookup: CDR1 MNHEY, CDR2 SVGAGI. CDR3 length: 16 residues. The V end was cut by 2 bases, the J end by 5 bases, with 18 bases between.

The CDR3 nucleotides are TGTGCCAGCAGCTTGGCCTGGAGGGCTATGAACACTGAAGCTTTCTTT. Translating it yields CASSLAWRAMNTEAFF. The V call is TRBV5-5, the J call TRBJ1-1, with D unresolved. CDR1 is SGHKS, CDR2 YYEKEE, per germline (reference sequence). The length of the CDR3 is 16 residues. The germline V and J ends were trimmed by 0 bases and 0 bases, with 12 bases remaining between them.

The chain links TRBV6-5 to TRBJ1-3, with D unresolved. CDR1 is MNHEY and CDR2 is SVGAGI in the germline V gene. The CDR3 consists of 13 residues. The V and J ends lost 6 bases and 2 bases respectively, with 8 bases between them. The CDR3 region has the DNA TGTGCCAGCAGCGGAGGAGCTGGAAACACCATATATTTT. Translated, it gives CASSGGAGNTIYF.

The V gene is TRBV19, the J gene TRBJ1-1, with 9 bases identical to TRBD1. Trimming removed 6 bases from V and 4 bases from J; junction bases left unmatched: 9. Germline V CDR1 and CDR2: LNHDA, SQIVND (reference sequence). CDR3 length: 15 residues. DNA of the CDR3: TGTGCCAGTAGCACATCCAAGACAGGGGGCACTGAAGCTTTCTTT. Amino acids: CASSTSKTGGTEAFF.

The chain has TRBV19 and TRBJ2-5; TRBD2 might be the D (5 bases). The length of the CDR3 is 16 residues. In germline, CDR1 is LNHDA, CDR2 SQIVND (reference sequence). With 1 base removed from V and 0 bases from J, the gap between germline ends came to 12 bases. Here the CDR3 reads CASSIVSAVNQETQYF. In DNA, the CDR3 is TGTGCCAGTAGTATAGTTTCAGCGGTGAACCAAGAGACCCAGTACTTC.

This clone has a single count. The genes are TRBV19 and TRBJ1-5, with 7 bases matching TRBD1. Per germline, CDR1 LNHDA and CDR2 SQIVND (reference sequence). The CDR3 spans 14 residues. Trimming took 7 bases from V and 7 from J; bases not matched to a gene: 10. Here the CDR3 reads CASIQQGLGQPQHF. The CDR3 region has the DNA TGTGCCAGTATCCAACAGGGGTTAGGGCAGCCCCAGCATTTT.

The V call is TRBV14, the J call TRBJ1-2, with D perhaps TRBD1 (6 bases). Between the trimmed V and J ends, which lost 9 bases and 7 bases, there was a span of 18 bases. The CDR3 contains 13 residues. From germline, CDR1 is SGHDN and CDR2 FVKESK. The CDR3 DNA follows: TGTGCCAGTACCTGGAAGGGGACAAGTGGCTACACCTTC. Its translation is CASTWKGTSGYTF.

Worth noting for this clone: Being one base from a much bigger clone, this may be a read error. This same CDR3 is encoded by further DNA sequences in the sample. The chain couples TRBV3-1 (or the pseudogene TRBV3-2) to TRBJ2-2; the D gene is possibly TRBD1 (5 bases). CDR1 is LGHDT and CDR2 is YNNKEL in the germline V gene (reference sequence). This CDR3 contains 17 residues. V was shortened by 3 bases and J by 8 bases, with 22 bases between the two germline ends. The CDR3 is CASSQGFSQGGTGELFF. The CDR3 DNA follows: TGTGCCAGCAGCCAGGGTTTCTCGCAGGGCGGCACTGGGGAGCTGTTTTTT.